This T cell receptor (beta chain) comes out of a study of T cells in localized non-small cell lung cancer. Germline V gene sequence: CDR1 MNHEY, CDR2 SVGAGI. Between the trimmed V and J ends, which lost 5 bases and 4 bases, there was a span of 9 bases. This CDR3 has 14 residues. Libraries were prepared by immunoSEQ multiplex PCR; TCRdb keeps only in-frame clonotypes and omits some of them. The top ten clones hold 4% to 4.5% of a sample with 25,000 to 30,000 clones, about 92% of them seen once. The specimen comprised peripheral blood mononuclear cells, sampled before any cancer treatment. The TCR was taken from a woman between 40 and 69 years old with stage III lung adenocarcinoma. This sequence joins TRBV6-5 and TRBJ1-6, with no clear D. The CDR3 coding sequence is TGTGCCAGCAGTGAGGCCGGGTATAATTCACCCCTCCACTTT. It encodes CASSEAGYNSPLHF.